This T cell receptor (beta chain) appears in the sequencing data of a study of vaccination effects on CD4 cells after COVID-19. The study's findings and limits: Researchers reported few convalescent patients and no early post-infection timepoints in the study.

The CDR3 loop spans 16 amino acids. CDR1 LGHNA and CDR2 YNFKEQ come from the germline V gene. The junction had 5 bases not matched to a gene; V was cut back by 4 bases and J by 1 base. Antigen-specific CD4+ T cells expanded by the ViraFEST assay with viral peptide pools were then sequenced. Scientists isolated CD4+ T cells after a roughly 10-day culture period ended. Absence of prior SARS-CoV-2 infection characterized the vaccine recipients, who showed negative nucleocapsid antibodies. With 10 ug/ml peptides and about 9.5 IU/ml IL-2, some 2 million PBMC per well were cultured. This table comes from immunoSEQ multiplex PCR, and its TCRdb copy is limited to in-frame clones, with some not included. In the table there are 71,000 or so clones, roughly 70% of which are singletons. With regard to this clone: What it binds is unknown.

The sample consisted of CD4+ T cells from PBMCs cultured with HCoV-OC43 spike peptides, taken before COVID-19 vaccination. Documented subset: HCoV-OC43 spike overlapping peptide pool stimulation. The chain carries TRBV4-2 and TRBJ2-5, with 11 bases identical to TRBD2. The sequence was obtained from a human donor who received a COVID-19 vaccine. DNA of the CDR3: TGTGCCAGCAGCCCGCGTAGCGGGGGGGCCCAAGAGACCCAGTACTTC. Its protein product is CASSPRSGGAQETQYF.